This TCR beta chain was retrieved from a study of OX40 agonist ivuxolimab in advanced cancers. Study context: Among those enrolled, mean age was roughly 55 years (range roughly 20 to 85) and about 79% were male. Study observations and caveats: Low normalized T-cell clonal expansion was also seen in some nonresponders. Both blood CD4+ and CD8+ T cells showed clonal growth by week 6 at 0.1 to 3.0 mg/kg. Individuals who were partial responders at 0.1-3.0 mg/kg had clonal expansion that ranked among the lowest.

The CDR3 totals 16 residues. CDR1 is SNHLY and CDR2 is FYNNEI in the germline V gene. J was trimmed by 4 bases and V by 6 bases; bases with no gene match: 10. Produced via immunoSEQ multiplex PCR; TCRdb's table is partial and in-frame only. Of roughly 75,000 clones in the sample, roughly 91% were seen once. This clone was found a few times. Its antigen is not known. The chain carries TRBV2 and TRBJ2-7; TRBD2 matches 12 bases. This clonotype was obtained from an adult with an advanced solid tumor such as melanoma, head and neck, liver or kidney cancer. This material consisted of CD4+ or CD8+ T cells sorted from blood, taken in a trial of the OX40 agonist ivuxolimab. Here the CDR3 DNA reads TGTGCCAGCAGCGGACTAGCGGGGAGAGGGGGTTACGAGCAGTACTTC. Translated: CASSGLAGRGGYEQYF. The full variable domain, in which reference TRBV2 and TRBJ2-7 provide the parts outside the CDR3, is EPEVTQTPSHQVTQMGQEVILRCVPISNHLYFYWYRQILGQKVEFLVSFYNNEISEKSEIFDDQFSVERPDGSNFTLKIRSTKLEDSAMYFCASSGLAGRGGYEQYFGPGTRLTVT.